This T cell receptor (beta chain) emerged from a study of cytomegalovirus exposure and HLA in healthy donors. The study, taken as a whole, reports: Cytomegalovirus status, reportedly, was diagnosed with high specificity and sensitivity by the classifier. The likely explanation for a cluster of highly shared sequence variants was sequencing artifact.

The PCR used 60 Vbeta and 13 Jbeta primers. The assay was immunoSEQ multiplex PCR, and TCRdb's table has in-frame clones only and misses some. This table holds about 160,000 clones, around 80% found once. Notes on this clone: Antigen: not known.

Each donor was healthy, and each was a bone marrow donor. The germline V gene encodes CDR1 SGHDN and CDR2 FVKESK. The CDR3 totals 21 residues. V was trimmed by 2 bases and J by 3 bases, leaving 31 bases between them. The chain recombines TRBV14 with TRBJ2-5; perhaps TRBD2 as D (5 bases). Sequencing was done on a sample of PBMCs. The sequence derives from a male donor in good health and CMV-seronegative. The CDR3: CASSQLAYPAVLFLRKETQYF. The CDR3 DNA sequence: TGTGCCAGCAGCCAACTTGCTTACCCAGCGGTCCTTTTTCTCCGGAAAGAGACCCAGTACTTC.